The clone carrying this TCR beta chain occurred a few times. These data are taken from a study of T-cell reconstitution after alpha-beta-depleted transplantation in children. Library preparation (for TCRbeta) was performed with unique molecular identifiers. TCRdb fed the PCR reads into MiXCR, producing one record per CDR3 protein. In the table there are hundreds of thousands of distinct CDR3 sequences, approximately 16% of which are singletons. Losses at the gene ends were 4 bases for V and 1 base for J; bases not matched to a gene: 6. The germline V gene has CDR1 SEHNR and CDR2 FQNEAQ (reference sequence). The length of the CDR3 is 15 residues.

Sequenced here: PBMCs from the stem cell graft donor, sampled from the stem cell graft. This clonotype originated in a human donor who donated a stem cell graft to a child with acute myeloid leukemia. The J gene is TRBJ1-1, the V gene TRBV7-9; TRBD1 matches 7 bases. In nucleotides, the CDR3 is TGTGCCAGCAGCTCCTACAGGGGAGGGAACACTGAAGCTTTCTTT. It codes for CASSSYRGGNTEAFF.